One and the same sample provided the 18 T cell receptor beta chains below, sequenced in a study of Graves' ophthalmopathy and Graves' hyperthyroidism. Investigators amplified TCR beta CDR3 regions from RNA transcripts. Second-round multiplex PCR followed a first-round RT-PCR using HTBI primers. TCRdb called the multiplex PCR reads again in MiXCR, with one record for every CDR3 protein. The profile shows 170,000 or so distinct CDR3 sequences, 37% of them singletons. Sequences were obtained from peripheral blood. The receptors shown here come from a woman aged 40 to 50 with Graves' ophthalmopathy.

This clonotype was found many times. The DNA for the CDR3 is TGTGCCACCAGCAGAGATAATGGCCACCAAGAGACCCAGTACTTC. Amino acid sequence: CATSRDNGHQETQYF. The chain has TRBV15 and TRBJ2-5; no clear D gene. The germline V and J ends were trimmed by 0 bases and 0 bases, with 8 bases remaining between them. Germline CDR1 is LNHNV and CDR2 is YYDKDF (reference sequence). The CDR3 spans 15 residues.

This clonotype was picked up many times. The genes are TRBV7-9 and TRBJ2-1; D is undetermined. Germline V gene sequence: CDR1 SEHNR, CDR2 FQNEAQ (reference sequence). Deletions cut 1 base from V and 1 base from J, with 8 bases between. The length of the CDR3 is 15 residues. CDR3 DNA: TGTGCCAGCAGCTTAGGCGGACCATCCTACAATGAGCAGTTCTTC. It specifies CASSLGGPSYNEQFF. Based on the CDR3 plus reference TRBV7-9 and TRBJ2-1, the full variable domain is DTGVSQNPRHKITKRGQNVTFRCDPISEHNRLYWYRQTLGQGPEFLTYFQNEAQLEKSRLLSDRFSAERPKGSFSTLEIQRTEQGDSAMYLCASSLGGPSYNEQFFGPGTRLTVL.

The chain combines TRBV20-1 with TRBJ2-5, with TRBD2 identical over 10 bases. V lost 3 bases, J lost 4 bases, and 8 bases stayed unmatched. From germline, CDR1 is DFQATT and CDR2 SNEGSKA (reference sequence). This CDR3 has 15 amino acids. The CDR3: CSARDLAGASETQYF. The CDR3 nucleotides read TGCAGTGCTAGGGACCTAGCGGGAGCGTCAGAGACCCAGTACTTC.

This clonotype was seen at least ten times. The rearrangement uses TRBV7-8 and TRBJ2-5; 10 bases match TRBD2. This CDR3 is 19 amino acids long. CDR1 is SGHVS and CDR2 is FQNEAQ in the germline V gene. Losses at the gene ends were 4 bases for V and 6 bases for J; bases not matched to a gene: 20. The chain's CDR3 is CASSSLAASGSPLRKTQYF. The CDR3 DNA reads as TGTGCCAGCAGCTCTCTGGCGGCTAGCGGGAGCCCCCTGAGGAAGACCCAGTACTTC.

This clonotype was detected ten times or more. The chain combines TRBV3-1 with TRBJ2-2; D unresolved. Trimming cost V 4 bases and J 4 bases, with 7 bases left between them. The CDR3 loop spans 13 amino acids. CDR1 is LGHDT, CDR2 YNNKEL, per germline (reference sequence). DNA of the CDR3: TGTGCCAGCAGCCCACGAATCACCGGGGAGCTGTTTTTT. Translation gives CASSPRITGELFF.

V usage is TRBV6-5 and J usage is TRBJ1-6; TRBD1 aligns across 8 bases. The CDR3 covers 14 residues. The V segment lost 6 bases and the J segment 7 bases; nucleotides outside the gene matches: 5. Germline CDR1 MNHEY, CDR2 SVGAGI. Written as DNA, the CDR3 is TGTGCCAGCAGACTCGACAGGGGAAATTCACCCCTCCACTTT. It is translated as CASRLDRGNSPLHF.

This clonotype came up many times. The chain uses TRBV7-2 and TRBJ2-5; D remains unclear. This CDR3 region has 13 residues. Trimming took off 9 bases at V and 2 bases at J, with 13 bases between the two ends. Germline V gene sequence: CDR1 SGHTA, CDR2 FQGNSA. CDR3 bases: TGTGCCAGTCGCGGCAGGCTTCAAGAGACCCAGTACTTC. This codes for CASRGRLQETQYF. Full variable domain (remainder filled in from reference TRBV7-2 and TRBJ2-5): GAGVSQSPSNKVTEKGKDVELRCDPISGHTALYWYRQSLGQGLEFLIYFQGNSAPDKSGLPSDRFSAERTGGSVSTLTIQRTQQEDSAVYLCASRGRLQETQYFGPGTRLLVL.

Only one count was recorded for this clonotype. This rearrangement joins TRBV28 to TRBJ1-5; 9 bases map to TRBD1. There are 16 residues in the CDR3. The trim removed 4 bases at V and 6 bases at J, leaving 10 bases unmatched. Germline V CDR1 and CDR2: MDHEN, SYDVKM. The CDR3 DNA follows: TGTGCCAGCAGTTCATTTCCGGGACAGGGCCGTCAGCCCCAGCATTTT. It specifies CASSSFPGQGRQPQHF.

This clonotype was seen ten or more times. This chain uses TRBV3-1 with TRBJ1-2; no clear D. This CDR3 comprises 14 residues. Deletions cut 2 bases from V and 5 bases from J, with 12 bases between. Per the germline V gene, CDR1 is LGHDT and CDR2 is YNNKEL (reference sequence). The CDR3 spells CASSQRAVAYGYTF. The CDR3 bases are TGTGCCAGCAGCCAAAGGGCGGTTGCGTATGGCTACACCTTC.

This clonotype was found once. The chain uses TRBV12-3 or TRBV12-4 and TRBJ1-6, with D tentatively TRBD1 (5 bases). Trimming removed 1 base at V and 7 bases at J, with 11 bases between. This CDR3 is built from 15 residues. CDR3 nucleotide sequence: TGTGCCAGCAGTTTAGTACGCCAGGGAAATTCACCCCTCCACTTT. Protein product: CASSLVRQGNSPLHF.

The chain combines TRBV12-3 or TRBV12-4 with TRBJ1-1, with D possibly TRBD1 on 5 matching bases. The CDR3 runs 13 residues. With 3 bases removed from V and 10 bases from J, the gap between germline ends came to 15 bases. The CDR3 here is CASSFRGRSGAFF. The CDR3 DNA follows: TGTGCCAGCAGTTTTAGGGGTCGATCGGGAGCTTTCTTT.

This clonotype was detected ten times or more. The chain employs TRBV6-5 and TRBJ2-7, with 10 bases lining up with TRBD2. CDR3 length: 15 residues. CDR1 and CDR2 (germline): MNHEY, SVGAGI. Trimming took 3 bases from V and 1 from J; bases not matched to a gene: 3. The CDR3 DNA is TGTGCCAGCAGTTATCTAGCGGGGGATTCCTACGAGCAGTACTTC. As protein: CASSYLAGDSYEQYF.

This clonotype has a count of ten or more. This chain connects TRBV5-1 to TRBJ2-5, with a possible D match to TRBD2 (6 bases). The ends were cut back, 0 bases at V and 5 bases at J, with 14 bases in the middle. Germline assignment: CDR1 SGHRS and CDR2 YFSETQ. The CDR3 covers 15 residues. The chain's CDR3 is CASSLAGQAGETQYF. CDR3 nucleotides: TGCGCCAGCAGCTTGGCCGGTCAGGCGGGGGAGACCCAGTACTTC.

In this sample, this clonotype turned up many times. The chain has TRBV4-3 and TRBJ1-2; perhaps TRBD1 as D (6 bases). The germline V gene encodes CDR1 LGHNA and CDR2 YSLEER. V was shortened by 1 base and J by 4 bases, with 13 bases between the two germline ends. The CDR3 extends over 15 amino acids. CDR3 sequence reads: CASSQVGGAIYGYTF. In nucleotides, the CDR3 is TGCGCCAGCAGCCAAGTTGGGGGGGCGATCTATGGCTACACCTTC.

This clonotype was seen ten or more times. The chain uses TRBV15 and TRBJ2-5; D possibly corresponds to TRBD2 (5 bases). The CDR3 runs 14 residues. The V end lost 0 bases, the J end lost 3 bases, and 8 bases lay between the germline ends. Germline V CDR1 and CDR2: LNHNV, YYDKDF (reference sequence). The CDR3 DNA is TGTGCCACCAGCAGAGATCTAGCAGAAGAGACCCAGTACTTC. It encodes CATSRDLAEETQYF.

The chain recombines TRBV11-1 with TRBJ2-7; unclear D gene. Germline V lookup: CDR1 SGHAT, CDR2 FQDESV (reference sequence). The CDR3 is 17 residues long. The V end was cut by 3 bases, the J end by 2 bases, with 20 bases between. The CDR3 DNA sequence: TGTGCCAGCAGCTTGCCCCGAAAGGGTGGAAAGACCTACGAGCAGTACTTC. The encoded protein is CASSLPRKGGKTYEQYF.

The V gene is TRBV10-3, the J gene TRBJ2-7; 7 bases match TRBD1. The J segment lost 5 bases and the V segment lost 0 bases, leaving 7 bases of the junction unmatched. Germline V gene sequence: CDR1 ENHRY, CDR2 SYGVKD. The CDR3 loop spans 15 amino acids. CDR3 amino acids: CAISESTGSLDEQYF. The CDR3 nucleotides read TGTGCCATCAGTGAGTCGACAGGGAGTCTGGACGAGCAGTACTTC.

Ten or more counts support this clonotype. The CDR3 region is CASSLLFSAEQYF. The CDR3, as DNA: TGCGCCAGCAGCTTGTTGTTCTCGGCAGAGCAGTACTTC. The J gene is TRBJ2-7, the V gene TRBV5-1; D ambiguous. CDR3 length: 13 residues. The germline V and J ends were trimmed by 1 base and 7 bases, with 12 bases remaining between them. CDR1 is SGHRS, CDR2 YFSETQ, per germline. Combining the CDR3 with reference TRBV5-1 and TRBJ2-7 gives the whole variable domain KAGVTQTPRYLIKTRGQQVTLSCSPISGHRSVSWYQQTPGQGLQFLFEYFSETQRNKGNFPGRFSGRQFSNSRSEMNVSTLELGDSALYLCASSLLFSAEQYFGPGTRLTVT.